A selection of T cell receptor beta chains follows, all from one sample in a study of blood T cell repertoires in COVID-19. The method was immunoSEQ multiplex PCR; TCRdb's version includes in-frame clones alone and lacks a portion of them. Here the sample spans about 240,000 clones, roughly four fifths being singletons. The sequenced sample consisted of peripheral blood. The receptors here all came from a woman aged 55-69 years with active or convalescent COVID-19. Both conserved end residues are part of each CDR3. D genes are given only for firm matches. Clone size is shown for a subset of rows, as once, few, many or a class of expanded clone.

J gene	D gene	clone size	V gene	CDR3 protein	CDR3 DNA
TRBJ2-7	TRBD1	-	TRBV6-1	CASSEAPPGQGYEQYF	TGTGCCAGCAGTGAAGCCCCACCGGGACAGGGTTACGAGCAGTACTTC
TRBJ2-5	TRBD2	-	TRBV30	CAWSVGLAGRGTQYF	TGTGCCTGGAGTGTAGGACTAGCGGGGAGGGGGACCCAGTACTTC
TRBJ2-1	-	-	TRBV6-2/TRBV6-3	CASSSPSPGRGNEQFF	TGTGCCAGCAGTTCCCCCTCCCCGGGGAGGGGGAATGAGCAGTTCTTC
TRBJ1-4	TRBD1	-	TRBV5-1	CASSLEGAYNEKLFF	TGCGCCAGCAGCTTGGAGGGGGCTTATAATGAAAAACTGTTTTTT
TRBJ2-7	TRBD2	-	TRBV2	CASSDGRGEYEQYF	TGTGCCAGCAGTGATGGGCGGGGGGAGTACGAGCAGTACTTC
TRBJ1-1	-	-	TRBV28	CASSAGGFGTEAFF	TGTGCCAGCAGTGCGGGGGGCTTCGGTACTGAAGCTTTCTTT
TRBJ2-4	TRBD1	-	TRBV6-2/TRBV6-3	CASSKSGTGGNIQYF	TGTGCCAGCAGTAAGAGCGGGACAGGGGGAAACATTCAGTACTTC
TRBJ1-3	TRBD1	-	TRBV5-4	CASSLAQGAMGGNTIYF	TGTGCCAGCAGCTTGGCCCAGGGGGCTATGGGTGGAAACACCATATATTTT
TRBJ2-3	-	-	TRBV12-5	CASGLVRGATDTQYF	TGTGCTAGTGGTTTGGTACGGGGGGCCACAGATACGCAGTATTTT
TRBJ2-1	TRBD1	-	TRBV19	CASSTEGQGIYNEQFF	TGTGCCAGTAGTACCGAGGGACAGGGGATTTACAATGAGCAGTTCTTC
TRBJ1-2	TRBD1	-	TRBV28	CASSLPTGADYGYTF	TGTGCCAGCAGTCTCCCCACAGGGGCGGACTATGGCTACACCTTC
TRBJ2-5	TRBD2	few	TRBV18	CASSPLSGGTFRKTQYF	TGTGCCAGCTCACCACTGAGCGGGGGGACCTTTCGTAAGACCCAGTACTTC
TRBJ2-4	-	-	TRBV6-2/TRBV6-3	CASSYGGAVNIQYF	TGTGCCAGCAGTTACGGGGGGGCAGTCAACATTCAGTACTTC
TRBJ2-3	TRBD2	-	TRBV10-3	CAISEAQRGGWADTQYF	TGTGCCATCAGTGAGGCCCAGCGGGGGGGCTGGGCAGATACGCAGTATTTT
TRBJ1-5	-	-	TRBV27	CASSLSTYSNQPQHF	TGTGCCAGCAGTTTATCCACCTATAGCAATCAGCCCCAGCATTTT
TRBJ1-2	TRBD1	-	TRBV5-6	CASSFYGQANYGYTF	TGTGCCAGCAGCTTTTACGGACAGGCGAACTATGGCTACACCTTC
TRBJ1-3	-	few	TRBV5-6	CASSRDWSSGNTIYF	TGTGCCAGCAGCCGGGACTGGAGCTCTGGAAACACCATATATTTT
TRBJ1-1	-	-	TRBV6-1	CASSEVEWTEAFF	TGTGCCAGCAGTGAAGTGGAGTGGACTGAAGCTTTCTTT
TRBJ1-2	-	-	TRBV4-1	CASSGAGRNYGYTF	TGCGCCAGCAGCGGGGCAGGGCGCAACTATGGCTACACCTTC
TRBJ2-1	TRBD2	-	TRBV7-2	CASSLGTSGGVEQFF	TGTGCCAGCAGCCTAGGGACTAGCGGGGGCGTTGAGCAGTTCTTC
TRBJ1-4	-	once	TRBV25-1	CASSDLQQGVGEKLFF	TGTGCCAGCAGTGACCTTCAACAGGGCGTGGGGGAAAAACTGTTTTTT
TRBJ2-5	-	-	TRBV2	CASSSDPGVETQYF	TGTGCCAGCAGTTCGGACCCGGGAGTGGAGACCCAGTACTTC
TRBJ1-1	TRBD1	-	TRBV18	CASSPRTGWDTEAFF	TGTGCCAGCTCACCTAGGACAGGGTGGGACACTGAAGCTTTCTTT
TRBJ1-4	TRBD1	few	TRBV19	CASSMGTGAPEKLFF	TGTGCCAGTAGTATGGGGACAGGGGCCCCTGAAAAACTGTTTTTT
TRBJ1-5	TRBD1	-	TRBV15	CATSGQGDAYSNQPQHF	TGTGCCACCAGCGGGCAGGGGGATGCTTATAGCAATCAGCCCCAGCATTTT
TRBJ2-2	TRBD1	-	TRBV28	CASSFSRGPPGELFF	TGTGCCAGCAGTTTCTCGAGGGGGCCCCCCGGGGAGCTGTTTTTT
TRBJ1-6	-	-	TRBV2	CASTGTVFDSPLHF	TGTGCCAGCACCGGGACTGTTTTTGATTCACCCCTCCACTTT
TRBJ1-6	-	-	TRBV3-1/TRBV3-2	CASSPRGDGDSPLHF	TGTGCCAGCAGCCCGCGGGGGGACGGGGATTCACCCCTCCACTTT
TRBJ1-6	-	-	TRBV5-5	CASSLAPGANSPLHF	TGTGCCAGCAGCTTGGCCCCAGGGGCGAATTCACCCCTCCACTTT
TRBJ2-1	TRBD1	once	TRBV19	CASSIGIYPDRGRRGEQFF	TGTGCCAGTAGTATAGGCATATACCCGGACAGGGGGCGCCGGGGTGAGCAGTTCTTC
TRBJ1-1	-	few	TRBV12-3/TRBV12-4	CASSQLGGEAFF	TGTGCCAGCAGTCAACTCGGTGGGGAGGCTTTCTTT
TRBJ2-3	TRBD2	-	TRBV6-5	CASSYSGRDTQYF	TGTGCCAGCAGCTATAGCGGGAGAGATACGCAGTATTTT
TRBJ2-1	TRBD2	once	TRBV7-2	CASSLEGLAGAGQFF	TGTGCCAGCAGCTTAGAGGGACTAGCGGGGGCCGGGCAGTTCTTC
TRBJ2-7	-	-	TRBV6-1	CASSEGGVGEQYF	TGTGCCAGCAGTGAAGGGGGGGTAGGCGAGCAGTACTTC
TRBJ2-7	TRBD2	-	TRBV7-8	CASSLGGLAAYEQYF	TGTGCCAGCAGCTTAGGAGGACTAGCGGCCTACGAGCAGTACTTC
TRBJ1-4	-	-	TRBV6-5	CASDKGGDEKLFF	TGTGCCAGCGATAAGGGGGGGGATGAAAAACTGTTTTTT